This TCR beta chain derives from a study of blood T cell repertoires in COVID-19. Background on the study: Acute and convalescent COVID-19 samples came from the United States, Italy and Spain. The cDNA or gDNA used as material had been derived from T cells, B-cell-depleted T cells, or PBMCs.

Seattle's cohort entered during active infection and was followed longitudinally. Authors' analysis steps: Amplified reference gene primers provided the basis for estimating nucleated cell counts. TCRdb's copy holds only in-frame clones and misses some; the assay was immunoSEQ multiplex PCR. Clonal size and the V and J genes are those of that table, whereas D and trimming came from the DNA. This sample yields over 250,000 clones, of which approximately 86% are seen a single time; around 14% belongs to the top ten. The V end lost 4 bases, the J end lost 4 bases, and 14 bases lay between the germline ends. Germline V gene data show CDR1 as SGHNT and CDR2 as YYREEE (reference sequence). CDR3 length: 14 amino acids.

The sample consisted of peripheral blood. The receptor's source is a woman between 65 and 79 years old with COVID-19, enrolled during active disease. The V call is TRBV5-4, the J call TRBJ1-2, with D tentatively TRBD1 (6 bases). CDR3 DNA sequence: TGTGCCAGCAGCACTAAACAGGGTTTCTATGGCTACACCTTC. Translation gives CASSTKQGFYGYTF.